These 32 T cell receptor beta chains share one sample of origin, sequenced in a study of T cells after yellow fever vaccination (dated by TCRdb to between 2017 and 2020). The method was 5' RACE. Sequenced on an Illumina NovaSeq 6000. In TCRdb, the public reads were trimmed at Q25 with fastp and aligned with MiXCR, with productive beta chains retained. CDR3 protein duplicates are merged, each entry listing the most common genes and DNA. The sample table contains under 400,000 distinct CDR3 sequences; only one count was recorded for roughly an eighth of them. 2.5% to 4% of the sample goes to the ten largest clones. In light of the paper, this sample's treatment or condition label describes: live attenuated yellow fever vaccine strain. Sequences were derived from CD4+ T cells sorted from PBMCs, sampled 15 days after the yellow fever booster vaccination. These TCRs come from a man aged 18 to 29 who received the YFV17D yellow fever vaccine.

A few counts support this clonotype. The V and J genes are TRBV6-2 or TRBV6-3 and TRBJ2-1, with D perhaps matching TRBD2 (5 bases). Trimming took 2 bases from V and 0 from J, leaving 8 bases between them. This CDR3 has 15 residues. Germline V gene data show CDR1 as MNHEY and CDR2 as SVGEGT. In DNA form, the CDR3 reads TGTGCCAGCAGTTACCCGGGGAGCTCCTACAATGAGCAGTTCTTC. This gives the protein CASSYPGSSYNEQFF.

The chain recombines TRBV6-6 with TRBJ1-1; D unresolved. Germline loops: CDR1 MNHNY, CDR2 SVGAGI (reference sequence). The CDR3 runs to 13 residues. V lost 7 bases to trimming and J lost 1 base, with 10 bases between them. For the CDR3, the DNA is TGTGCCAGCAAGCGCGAGGGGAACACTGAAGCTTTCTTT. Translated: CASKREGNTEAFF.

This clonotype was counted between two and nine times. The chain has TRBV29-1 and TRBJ2-7; possibly TRBD2 for D (5 bases). CDR3 length: 13 amino acids. Deletions cut 4 bases from V and 5 bases from J, with 15 bases between. From germline, CDR1 is SQVTM and CDR2 ANQGSEA. CDR3: CSVGSRGIDEQYF. The CDR3 DNA is TGCAGCGTTGGCAGTCGGGGTATCGACGAGCAGTACTTC.

The chain has TRBV12-3 or TRBV12-4 and TRBJ1-6, with D possibly matching TRBD1 (6 bases). Trimming removed 2 bases from V and 6 bases from J, with 14 bases in between. The CDR3 has 16 residues. The CDR3 region has the DNA TGTGCCAGCAGTTTATCGGCAGGGGCCGGTAATTCACCCCTCCACTTT. Translated: CASSLSAGAGNSPLHF.

This clonotype was detected a few times. The rearrangement joins TRBV5-1 to TRBJ2-7; no firm D call. Germline V lookup: CDR1 SGHRS, CDR2 YFSETQ. V was shortened by 0 bases and J by 1 base, with 8 bases between the two germline ends. The CDR3 totals 14 residues. CDR3 in DNA: TGCGCCAGCAGCTTGGCAGTGGGATCCTACGAGCAGTACTTC. Protein product: CASSLAVGSYEQYF.

The rearrangement uses TRBV12-3 or TRBV12-4 and TRBJ1-5; 7 bases are a match to TRBD1. Trimming at V came to 5 bases and at J to 4 bases, leaving 5 bases not matched to a gene. This CDR3 spans 14 amino acids. CDR3 DNA: TGTGCCAGCAGTAACGGACAGGAGAATCAGCCCCAGCATTTT. It is translated as CASSNGQENQPQHF.

This clonotype was seen at least ten times. The CDR3 reads CASSPWSGLSYNEQFF. The CDR3 DNA sequence: TGTGCCAGCAGCCCATGGAGCGGGCTCTCCTACAATGAGCAGTTCTTC. The chain has TRBV6-2 or TRBV6-3 and TRBJ2-1; perhaps TRBD2 as D (6 bases). In germline, CDR1 is MNHEY, CDR2 SVGEGT. The V gene lost 6 bases and the J gene lost 0 bases, with 15 bases spanning the gap. This CDR3 comprises 16 residues.

The V call is TRBV7-2, the J call TRBJ1-2; perhaps TRBD1 as D (5 bases). V lost 4 bases and J 3 bases, leaving 15 bases between the germline ends. Germline lookup yields CDR1 SGHTA and CDR2 FQGNSA. CDR3 length: 15 residues. CDR3 region: CASSSYRNLDYGYTF. In DNA form, the CDR3 reads TGTGCCAGCAGCTCCTACAGGAATCTAGACTATGGCTACACCTTC.

This chain links TRBV5-1 with TRBJ1-4; no clear D. This CDR3 is 13 amino acids long. From germline, CDR1 is SGHRS and CDR2 YFSETQ. V was pared by 1 base and J by 5 bases, with 6 bases between. CDR3 coding DNA: TGCGCCAGCAGCTTGTCCTTAAATGAAAAACTGTTTTTT. Residues: CASSLSLNEKLFF.

This clonotype was seen a few times. V usage is TRBV5-1 and J usage is TRBJ2-2, with a weak D call TRBD2 (6 bases). V was cut by 0 bases and J by 1 base, with 10 bases left in between. Looked up from germline, CDR1 is SGHRS and CDR2 is YFSETQ. CDR3 length: 16 amino acids. CDR3 DNA: TGCGCCAGCAGCTTGGGGTTGCGGGGGAACACCGGGGAGCTGTTTTTT. The encoded protein is CASSLGLRGNTGELFF.

This clonotype turned up a few times. The rearrangement links TRBV12-3 or TRBV12-4 to TRBJ2-5; 12 bases align to TRBD2. The CDR3 contains 16 residues. Trimming cost V 1 base and J 2 bases; bases outside gene matches: 2. CDR3 region: CASSLGTSGGQETQYF. CDR3 DNA: TGTGCCAGCAGTTTAGGAACTAGCGGGGGGCAAGAGACCCAGTACTTC.

V is TRBV5-1 and J is TRBJ2-2; D uncertain. Germline lookup yields CDR1 SGHRS and CDR2 YFSETQ. The CDR3 is 12 amino acids. V lost 5 bases, J lost 4 bases, and 6 bases lay in between. The CDR3 is CASSDGTGELFF. Written as DNA, the CDR3 is TGCGCCAGCAGTGACGGCACCGGGGAGCTGTTTTTT.

This clonotype has a count of ten or more. The gene calls are TRBV3-1 and TRBJ2-7, with 8 bases matching TRBD2. The CDR3 totals 16 residues. V lost 1 base and J lost 6; bases outside the gene matches: 11. Germline values: CDR1 LGHDT, CDR2 YNNKEL (reference sequence). CDR3 sequence reads: CASSQGIAGLAGEQYF. The DNA of the CDR3 is TGTGCCAGCAGCCAAGGGATAGCGGGCCTAGCGGGCGAGCAGTACTTC.

This sequence joins TRBV11-2 and TRBJ1-3, with TRBD1 matching 7 bases. Germline V gene sequence: CDR1 SGHAT, CDR2 FQNNGV. This CDR3 has 14 amino acids. V shed 3 bases and J 4 bases; nucleotides not matched to a gene: 3. The DNA of the CDR3 is TGTGCCAGCAGCTTCGACAGGGCCGGAAACACCATATATTTT. Amino acid sequence: CASSFDRAGNTIYF.

The table lists this clonotype with many counts. V usage is TRBV6-6 and J usage is TRBJ1-5; D gene uncertain. V lost 3 bases and J lost 11, with 20 bases in between. Germline V CDR1 and CDR2: MNHNY, SVGAGI (reference sequence). The CDR3 covers 15 residues. This chain's CDR3 is CASSYGLGPQEAQHF. CDR3 sequence (DNA): TGTGCCAGCAGTTATGGTCTGGGCCCTCAGGAAGCCCAGCATTTT.

The chain has TRBV28 and TRBJ1-1; 8 bases fit TRBD1. Germline assignment: CDR1 MDHEN and CDR2 SYDVKM. The J segment lost 1 base and the V segment lost 6 bases, leaving 4 bases of the junction unmatched. The CDR3 is 14 residues long. The CDR3, as DNA: TGTGCCAGCAGACCAGGGGGCCCGAACACTGAAGCTTTCTTT. Amino acid sequence: CASRPGGPNTEAFF.

This rearrangement joins TRBV7-9 to TRBJ1-5; tentative D call: TRBD1 (5 bases). The CDR3 spans 16 residues. V shed 7 bases and J shed 1 base, with 17 bases lying between them. Per the germline V gene, CDR1 is SEHNR and CDR2 is FQNEAQ (reference sequence). CDR3 bases: TGTGCCAGCAAAATGAGAGGGGTTAACAGCAATCAGCCCCAGCATTTT. Translation gives CASKMRGVNSNQPQHF.

The chain links TRBV12-3 or TRBV12-4 to TRBJ2-1; TRBD2 is a possible D gene (5 bases). CDR3 length: 14 amino acids. V was trimmed by 5 bases and J by 5 bases, leaving 13 bases between them. CDR3 nucleotides: TGTGCCAGCAGTGGTGGAGGACGGGACAATGAGCAGTTCTTC. This sequence encodes CASSGGGRDNEQFF.

Only a few counts were recorded for this clonotype. This chain uses TRBV7-3 with TRBJ2-1; 8 bases match TRBD2. From germline, CDR1 is SGHTA and CDR2 FQGTGA. The J segment lost 7 bases and the V segment lost 5 bases, leaving 10 bases of the junction unmatched. The CDR3 has 15 residues. The CDR3 spells CASSPGGAEVNEQFF. CDR3 bases: TGTGCCAGCAGCCCCGGGGGGGCCGAGGTAAATGAGCAGTTCTTC.

The chain couples TRBV4-1 to TRBJ2-5; 8 bases align to TRBD2. Germline-derived CDR1 and CDR2 are MGHRA and YSYEKL. Losses at the gene ends were 1 base for V and 5 bases for J; bases not matched to a gene: 3. The CDR3 totals 14 residues. CDR3 DNA: TGCGCCAGCAGCCAAGGGACTAGCATGGAGACCCAGTACTTC. It codes for CASSQGTSMETQYF.

This sequence joins TRBV2 and TRBJ2-7; D may be TRBD2 (5 bases). The germline V gene has CDR1 SNHLY and CDR2 FYNNEI. The CDR3 runs 13 residues. V dropped 4 bases and J dropped 7 bases, with 14 bases sitting between them. Written as DNA, the CDR3 is TGTGCCAGCAGTGGGGAGAGCCGGGGAGAGCAGTACGTC. It specifies CASSGESRGEQYV.

V and J are TRBV20-1 and TRBJ2-5, with a possible D match to TRBD1 (5 bases). The V gene's germline CDR1 is DFQATT and CDR2 SNEGSKA (reference sequence). Trimming shortened V by 7 bases and J by 1 base, and 13 bases separated the two germline ends. This CDR3 has 13 amino acids. The CDR3 loop is CSVRYRTQETQYF. CDR3 DNA: TGCAGTGTAAGGTACAGGACCCAAGAGACCCAGTACTTC.

This clonotype was picked up many times. The gene calls are TRBV27 and TRBJ2-3; 7 bases match TRBD2. The CDR3 has 17 residues. Germline CDR1 is MNHEY and CDR2 is SMNVEV (reference sequence). With V trimmed by 7 bases and J by 0 bases, 13 bases remained unmatched. CDR3: CASMNGGIGPSTDTQYF. CDR3 sequence (DNA): TGTGCCAGCATGAACGGGGGGATCGGGCCTAGCACAGATACGCAGTATTTT.

This rearrangement joins TRBV27 to TRBJ2-5; 14 positions match TRBD2. V trimming: 6 bases; J trimming: 5 bases; junction bases outside the gene matches: 5. CDR1 and CDR2 (germline): MNHEY, SMNVEV (reference sequence). This CDR3 has 15 amino acids. In nucleotides, the CDR3 is TGTGCCAGCAGGAGACTAGCGGGGGGGCCGGAGACCCAGTACTTC. This codes for CASRRLAGGPETQYF.

The CDR3 DNA sequence: TGTGCCAGCGGGAAGTACGGGAACACTGAAGCTTTCTTT. This codes for CASGKYGNTEAFF. This chain links TRBV12-3 or TRBV12-4 with TRBJ1-1; D is uncertain. The CDR3 covers 13 residues. V was cut by 8 bases and J by 1 base, with 11 bases left in between.

The chain uses TRBV4-3 and TRBJ2-3; no definite D call. Per the germline V gene, CDR1 is LGHNA and CDR2 is YSLEER. The CDR3 contains 14 residues. V gave up 4 bases and J gave up 5 bases, with 13 bases separating them. CDR3 in DNA: TGCGCCAGCAGCCTCCGGGCCTGGGAAGATACGCAGTATTTT. The encoded protein is CASSLRAWEDTQYF.

In its sample, this clonotype was seen many times. The V gene is TRBV29-1, the J gene TRBJ2-5, with 10 bases lining up with TRBD2. Germline V gene sequence: CDR1 SQVTM, CDR2 ANQGSEA. V was pared by 6 bases and J by 5 bases, with 15 bases of the junction left unmatched. This CDR3 is 16 amino acids long. CDR3 protein: CSVAGIAGGTSETQYF. The CDR3 nucleotides are TGCAGCGTCGCTGGAATAGCGGGGGGCACTTCGGAGACCCAGTACTTC.

The chain is built from TRBV6-2 or TRBV6-3 and TRBJ2-4; 7 bases are a match to TRBD2. The CDR3 is 13 residues long. Germline V lookup: CDR1 MNHEY, CDR2 SVGEGT. Trimming at V came to 3 bases and at J to 8 bases, leaving 4 bases not matched to a gene. The DNA for the CDR3 is TGTGCCAGCAGTTATGCGGGAGTGGACATTCAGTACTTC. This encodes CASSYAGVDIQYF.

The V and J genes are TRBV5-1 and TRBJ1-6; D possibly corresponds to TRBD1 (5 bases). The germline V and J ends were trimmed by 4 bases and 13 bases, with 15 bases remaining between them. Germline V gene lookup returns CDR1 SGHRS and CDR2 YFSETQ. The CDR3 runs 13 residues. CDR3 sequence: CASSLQGPGPLHF. CDR3 nucleotides: TGCGCCAGCAGCCTTCAAGGCCCAGGGCCCCTCCACTTT.

Only a few counts were recorded for this clonotype. The chain uses TRBV20-1 and TRBJ1-6, with 8 bases identical to TRBD1. This CDR3 contains 17 residues. Germline V lookup: CDR1 DFQATT, CDR2 SNEGSKA (reference sequence). The V segment lost 6 bases and the J segment 10 bases; nucleotides outside the gene matches: 20. CDR3 sequence: CSAKDRVAGSGGSPLHF. In DNA form, the CDR3 reads TGCAGTGCCAAGGACAGGGTGGCGGGATCTGGTGGCTCACCCCTCCACTTT.

The sample holds a few counts of this clonotype. The V call is TRBV4-3, the J call TRBJ2-7; D might be TRBD1 (7 bases). The V gene lost 3 bases and the J gene lost 3 bases, with 18 bases spanning the gap. This CDR3 comprises 16 residues. CDR1 is LGHNA, CDR2 YSLEER, per germline. The CDR3 nucleotides are TGCGCCAGCAGCCAGGAGGGTAGGACAGGCCTCTACGAGCAGTACTTC. Protein sequence: CASSQEGRTGLYEQYF.

This clonotype showed up just a few times. This chain joins TRBV5-1 and TRBJ2-1; 7 positions match TRBD1. The ends lost 3 bases at V and 3 bases at J; junction bases unmatched: 6. CDR1 SGHRS and CDR2 YFSETQ come from the germline V gene. CDR3 length: 15 residues. The CDR3 reads CASSSPTGYYNEQFF. DNA of the CDR3: TGCGCCAGCAGCTCCCCGACAGGGTACTACAATGAGCAGTTCTTC.